These T cell receptor beta chains were read from a single sample in a study of T cell responses to AZD1222 COVID-19 vaccine. Sequencing used immunoSEQ multiplex PCR; TCRdb keeps in-frame clones, though not all of them. The sample consists of 65,000 to 100,000 clones, around 93% of them appearing once. The material sequenced was peripheral blood, taken 28 days after the second AZD1222 dose. All receptors derive from an adult who received the AZD1222 COVID-19 vaccine. Both conserved end residues are part of each CDR3. D genes are given only for firm matches. A row's size may be missing; if present it is once, few, many or a size class.

V: TRBV30; size: NA; J: TRBJ1-2; D: NA; CDR3: CAWSATERDANGYTF; DNA: TGTGCCTGGAGTGCAACCGAGCGGGACGCCAATGGCTACACCTTC
V: TRBV5-1; size: once; J: TRBJ2-7; D: NA; CDR3: CASSLVQGSSYEQYF; DNA: TGCGCCAGCAGCTTGGTACAGGGATCCTCCTACGAGCAGTACTTC
V: TRBV19; size: NA; J: TRBJ1-1; D: NA; CDR3: CASSSRLGTEAFF; DNA: TGTGCCAGTAGTTCCCGACTTGGCACTGAAGCTTTCTTT
V: TRBV28; size: NA; J: TRBJ2-3; D: NA; CDR3: CASSLLGDTQYF; DNA: TGTGCCAGCAGCCTACTAGGAGATACGCAGTATTTT
V: TRBV11-2; size: NA; J: TRBJ2-7; D: TRBD1; CDR3: CASSADRAYEQYF; DNA: TGTGCCAGCAGCGCGGACAGGGCGTACGAGCAGTACTTC
V: TRBV7-8; size: NA; J: TRBJ1-2; D: TRBD1; CDR3: CASSAAGTGGGYTF; DNA: TGTGCCAGCAGCGCTGCCGGAACAGGGGGTGGCTACACCTTC
V: TRBV7-3; size: NA; J: TRBJ2-1; D: NA; CDR3: CASSSVGNEQFF; DNA: TGTGCCAGCAGCTCAGTAGGCAATGAGCAGTTCTTC
V: TRBV18; size: NA; J: TRBJ2-5; D: NA; CDR3: CASSPTGYQETQYF; DNA: TGTGCCAGCTCACCAACAGGCTATCAAGAGACCCAGTACTTC
V: TRBV10-1; size: NA; J: TRBJ1-1; D: TRBD1; CDR3: CASPRDRGTNLNENTEAFF; DNA: TGCGCCAGCCCCCGGGACAGGGGGACGAACCTGAACGAGAACACTGAAGCTTTCTTT
V: TRBV1; size: NA; J: TRBJ1-2; D: NA; CDR3: CTSSQDLGFEGYTF; DNA: TGCACCAGCAGCCAAGATCTGGGGTTCGAAGGCTACACCTTC
V: TRBV21-1; size: NA; J: TRBJ2-7; D: NA; CDR3: CASTYRGPYEQYF; DNA: TGTGCCAGCACCTACAGGGGACCCTACGAGCAGTACTTC
V: TRBV7-9; size: NA; J: TRBJ1-1; D: NA; CDR3: CASSLSAGIEAFF; DNA: TGTGCCAGCAGCTTATCGGCAGGGATTGAAGCTTTCTTT
V: TRBV5-1; size: once; J: TRBJ2-2; D: TRBD2; CDR3: CASSLDSSGRAGELFF; DNA: TGCGCCAGCAGCTTGGATTCTAGCGGGAGGGCCGGGGAGCTGTTTTTT
V: TRBV7-6; size: NA; J: TRBJ1-2; D: TRBD1; CDR3: CASSPGTGRGYTF; DNA: TGTGCCAGCAGCCCTGGGACAGGGCGAGGCTACACCTTC
V: TRBV5-1; size: once; J: TRBJ1-1; D: TRBD1; CDR3: CASGTRQGAKSSEAFF; DNA: TGCGCCAGCGGGACTCGTCAGGGGGCGAAAAGCTCTGAAGCTTTCTTT
V: TRBV6-4; size: NA; J: TRBJ1-3; D: NA; CDR3: CASRIYQGPISIGNTIYF; DNA: TGTGCCAGCAGGATTTACCAGGGACCGATTTCGATTGGAAACACCATATATTTT
V: TRBV27; size: NA; J: TRBJ1-6; D: TRBD1; CDR3: CASSPDRGPYSPLHF; DNA: TGTGCCAGCAGTCCTGACAGGGGCCCCTATTCACCCCTCCACTTT
V: TRBV6-5; size: NA; J: TRBJ2-3; D: NA; CDR3: CASSQVADTDTQYF; DNA: TGTGCCAGCAGCCAGGTAGCGGACACAGATACGCAGTATTTT
V: TRBV2; size: NA; J: TRBJ1-2; D: NA; CDR3: CASSGRAPNYGYTF; DNA: TGTGCCAGCAGTGGTCGGGCCCCTAACTATGGCTACACCTTC
V: TRBV28; size: few; J: TRBJ2-7; D: TRBD1; CDR3: CASSSTGGASDEQYF; DNA: TGTGCCAGCAGTTCCACAGGGGGCGCGAGCGACGAGCAGTACTTC
V: TRBV19; size: NA; J: TRBJ1-6; D: NA; CDR3: CASGDYSYNSPLHF; DNA: TGTGCCAGTGGAGACTACTCCTATAATTCACCCCTCCACTTT
V: TRBV5-5; size: NA; J: TRBJ2-1; D: TRBD1; CDR3: CASSLSQGAVNEQFF; DNA: TGTGCCAGCAGCTTGTCTCAGGGGGCGGTCAATGAGCAGTTCTTC
V: TRBV18; size: NA; J: TRBJ1-4; D: TRBD1; CDR3: CASSPSGQTNEKLFF; DNA: TGTGCCAGCTCACCATCGGGACAGACTAATGAAAAACTGTTTTTT
V: TRBV21-1; size: NA; J: TRBJ1-5; D: NA; CDR3: CASSAPGRTINQPQHF; DNA: TGTGCCAGCAGCGCCCCGGGACGGACTATCAATCAGCCCCAGCATTTT
V: TRBV24-1; size: few; J: TRBJ2-1; D: TRBD2; CDR3: CATSDERGLRNEQFF; DNA: TGTGCCACCAGTGACGAGCGGGGCCTTAGGAATGAGCAGTTCTTC
V: TRBV5-5; size: few; J: TRBJ2-3; D: NA; CDR3: CASSPPGTQLRADTQYF; DNA: TGTGCCAGCAGCCCCCCCGGGACTCAACTCAGGGCTGATACGCAGTATTTT
V: TRBV6-5; size: NA; J: TRBJ1-1; D: NA; CDR3: CASSQGRSHTEAFF; DNA: TGTGCCAGCAGTCAGGGACGGAGTCACACTGAAGCTTTCTTT
V: TRBV5-4; size: once; J: TRBJ2-2; D: NA; CDR3: CAAVGGSNTGELFF; DNA: TGTGCCGCGGTAGGGGGTTCGAACACCGGGGAGCTGTTTTTT
V: TRBV6-1; size: NA; J: TRBJ1-5; D: NA; CDR3: CASSEDQPQHF; DNA: TGTGCCAGCAGCGAAGATCAGCCCCAGCATTTT
V: TRBV28; size: NA; J: TRBJ1-4; D: NA; CDR3: CASSYGGATNEKLFF; DNA: TGTGCCAGCAGTTACGGGGGTGCAACTAATGAAAAACTGTTTTTT
V: TRBV11-1; size: NA; J: TRBJ1-1; D: NA; CDR3: CASSLGIGANTEAFF; DNA: TGTGCCAGCAGCTTAGGCATAGGGGCCAACACTGAAGCTTTCTTT